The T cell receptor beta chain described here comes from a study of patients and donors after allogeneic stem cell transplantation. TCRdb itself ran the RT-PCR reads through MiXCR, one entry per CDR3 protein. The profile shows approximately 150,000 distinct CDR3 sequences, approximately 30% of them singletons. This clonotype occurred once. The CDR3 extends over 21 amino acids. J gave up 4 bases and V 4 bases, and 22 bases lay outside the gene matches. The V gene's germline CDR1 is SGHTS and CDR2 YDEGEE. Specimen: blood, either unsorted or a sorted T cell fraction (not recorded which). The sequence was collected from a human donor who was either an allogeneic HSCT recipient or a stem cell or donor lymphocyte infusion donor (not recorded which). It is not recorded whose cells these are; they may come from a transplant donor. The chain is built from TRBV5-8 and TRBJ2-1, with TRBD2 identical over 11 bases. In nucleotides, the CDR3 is TGTGCCAGCAGCCGGAAGATGGCCCTAGCGGGAGGACACTACCCTTACAATGAGCAGTTCTTC. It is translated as CASSRKMALAGGHYPYNEQFF. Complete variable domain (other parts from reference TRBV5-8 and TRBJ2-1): EAGVTQSPTHLIKTRGQQATLRCSPISGHTSVYWYQQALGLGLQFLLWYDEGEERNRGNFPPRFSGRQFPNYSSELNVNALELEDSALYLCASSRKMALAGGHYPYNEQFFGPGTRLTVL.